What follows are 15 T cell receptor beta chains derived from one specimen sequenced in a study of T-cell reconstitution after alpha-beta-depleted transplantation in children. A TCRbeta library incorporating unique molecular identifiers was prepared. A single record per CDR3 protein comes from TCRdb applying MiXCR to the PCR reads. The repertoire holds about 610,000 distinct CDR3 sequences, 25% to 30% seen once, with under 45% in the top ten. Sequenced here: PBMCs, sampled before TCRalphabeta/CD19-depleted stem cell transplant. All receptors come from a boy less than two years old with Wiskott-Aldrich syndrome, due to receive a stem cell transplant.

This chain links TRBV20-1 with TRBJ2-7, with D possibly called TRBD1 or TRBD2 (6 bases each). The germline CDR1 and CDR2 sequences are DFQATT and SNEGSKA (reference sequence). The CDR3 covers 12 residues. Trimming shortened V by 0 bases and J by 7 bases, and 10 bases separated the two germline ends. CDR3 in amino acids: CSARDLGGEQYF. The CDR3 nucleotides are TGCAGTGCTAGAGATCTAGGGGGGGAGCAGTACTTC.

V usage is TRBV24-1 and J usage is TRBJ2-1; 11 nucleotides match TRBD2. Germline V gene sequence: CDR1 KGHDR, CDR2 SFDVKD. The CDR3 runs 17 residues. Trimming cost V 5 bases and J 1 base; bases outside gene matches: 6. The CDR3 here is CATSVWTSGQSYNEQFF. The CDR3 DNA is TGTGCCACCAGTGTTTGGACTAGCGGGCAATCCTACAATGAGCAGTTCTTC.

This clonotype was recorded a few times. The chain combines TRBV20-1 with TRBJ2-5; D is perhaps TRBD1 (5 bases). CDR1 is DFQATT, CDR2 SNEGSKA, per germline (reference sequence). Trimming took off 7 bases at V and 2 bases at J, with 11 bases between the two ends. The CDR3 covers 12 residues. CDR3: CSGTLKQETQYF. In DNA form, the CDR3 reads TGCAGTGGGACACTGAAACAAGAGACCCAGTACTTC.

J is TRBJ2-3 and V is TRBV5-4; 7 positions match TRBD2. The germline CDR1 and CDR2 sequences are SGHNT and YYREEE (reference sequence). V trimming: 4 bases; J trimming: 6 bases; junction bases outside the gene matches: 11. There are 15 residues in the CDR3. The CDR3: CASSLGPAGTDTQYF. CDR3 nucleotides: TGTGCCAGCAGCCTCGGCCCAGCGGGAACGGATACGCAGTATTTT.

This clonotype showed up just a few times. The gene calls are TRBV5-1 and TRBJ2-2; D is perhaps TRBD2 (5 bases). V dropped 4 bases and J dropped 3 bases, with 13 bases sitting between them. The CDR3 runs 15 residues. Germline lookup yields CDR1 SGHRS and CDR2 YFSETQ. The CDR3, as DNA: TGCGCCAGCAGCCGGACTCTCAGCGACACCGGGGAGCTGTTTTTT. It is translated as CASSRTLSDTGELFF.

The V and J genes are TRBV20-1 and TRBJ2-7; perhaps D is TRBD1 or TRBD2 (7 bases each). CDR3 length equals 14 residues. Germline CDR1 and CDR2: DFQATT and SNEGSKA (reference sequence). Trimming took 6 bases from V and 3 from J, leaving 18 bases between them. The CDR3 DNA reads TGCAGTGCCTCACGACAGGGAGGGATCTACGAGCAGTACTTC. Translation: CSASRQGGIYEQYF.

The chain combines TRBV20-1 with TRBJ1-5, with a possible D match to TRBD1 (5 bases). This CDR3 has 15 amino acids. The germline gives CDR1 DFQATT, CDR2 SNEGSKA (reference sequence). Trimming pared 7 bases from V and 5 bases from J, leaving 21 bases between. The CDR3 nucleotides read TGCAGTGTAGAGCGGGGATGGGGGTCTCATCAGCCCCAGCATTTT. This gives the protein CSVERGWGSHQPQHF.

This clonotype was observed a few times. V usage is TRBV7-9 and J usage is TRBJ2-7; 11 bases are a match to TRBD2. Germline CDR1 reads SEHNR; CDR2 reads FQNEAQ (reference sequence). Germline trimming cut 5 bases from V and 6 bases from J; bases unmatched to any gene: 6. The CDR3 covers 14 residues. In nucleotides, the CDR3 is TGTGCCAGCAGCAAACTAGCGGGAGTGGGCGAGCAGTACTTC. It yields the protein CASSKLAGVGEQYF.

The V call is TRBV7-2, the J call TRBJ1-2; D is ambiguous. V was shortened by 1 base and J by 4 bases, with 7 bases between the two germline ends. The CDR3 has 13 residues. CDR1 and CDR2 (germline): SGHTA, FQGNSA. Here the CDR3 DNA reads TGTGCCAGCAGCTTAGGTGTCGGCTATGGCTACACCTTC. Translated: CASSLGVGYGYTF.

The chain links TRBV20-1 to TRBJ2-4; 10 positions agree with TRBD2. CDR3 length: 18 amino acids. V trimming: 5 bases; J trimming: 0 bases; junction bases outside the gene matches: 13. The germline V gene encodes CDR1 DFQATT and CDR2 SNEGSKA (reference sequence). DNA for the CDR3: TGCAGTGCTGAGTCTGTTAGCGGGAGGACACTAGCCAAAAACATTCAGTACTTC. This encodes CSAESVSGRTLAKNIQYF.

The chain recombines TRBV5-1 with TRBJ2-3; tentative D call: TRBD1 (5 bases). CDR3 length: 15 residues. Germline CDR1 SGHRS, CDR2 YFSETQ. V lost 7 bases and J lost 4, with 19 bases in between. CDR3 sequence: CASGQGRVRPDTQYF. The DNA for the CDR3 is TGCGCCAGCGGCCAGGGCAGGGTGAGGCCAGATACGCAGTATTTT.

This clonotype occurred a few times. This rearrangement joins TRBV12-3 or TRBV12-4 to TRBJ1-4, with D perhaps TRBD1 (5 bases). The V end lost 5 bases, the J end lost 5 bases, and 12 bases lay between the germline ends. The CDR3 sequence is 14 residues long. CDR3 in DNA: TGTGCCAGCAGTATCCGGGACGGAAATGAAAAACTGTTTTTT. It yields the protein CASSIRDGNEKLFF.

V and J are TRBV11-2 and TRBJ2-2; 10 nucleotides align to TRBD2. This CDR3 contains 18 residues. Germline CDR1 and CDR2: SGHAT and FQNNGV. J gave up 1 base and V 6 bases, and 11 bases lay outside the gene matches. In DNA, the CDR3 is TGTGCCAGCAGTAGAGGGCTAGCGGGAGCCCTGAACACCGGGGAGCTGTTTTTT. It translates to CASSRGLAGALNTGELFF.

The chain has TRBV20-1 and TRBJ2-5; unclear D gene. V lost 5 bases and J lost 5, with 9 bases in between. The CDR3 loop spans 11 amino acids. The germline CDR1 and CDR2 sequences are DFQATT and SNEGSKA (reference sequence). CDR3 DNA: TGCAGTGCTGAAATTATGGAGACCCAGTACTTC. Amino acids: CSAEIMETQYF.

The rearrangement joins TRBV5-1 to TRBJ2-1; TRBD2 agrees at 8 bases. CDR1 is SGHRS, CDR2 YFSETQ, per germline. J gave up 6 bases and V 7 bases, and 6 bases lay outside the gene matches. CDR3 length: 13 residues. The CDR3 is CASGTGTSNEQFF. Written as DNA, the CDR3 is TGCGCCAGCGGGACCGGGACTAGCAATGAGCAGTTCTTC.